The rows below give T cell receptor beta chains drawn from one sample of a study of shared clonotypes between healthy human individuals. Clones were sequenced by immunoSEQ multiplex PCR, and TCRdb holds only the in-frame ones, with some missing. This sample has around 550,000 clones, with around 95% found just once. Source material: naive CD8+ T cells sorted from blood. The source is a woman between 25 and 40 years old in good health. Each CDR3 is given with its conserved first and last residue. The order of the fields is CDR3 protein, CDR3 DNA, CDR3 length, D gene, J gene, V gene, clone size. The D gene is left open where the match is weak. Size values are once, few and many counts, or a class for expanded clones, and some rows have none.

CDR3aa: CASSQWTGEGYTF
CDR3nt: TGTGCCAGCAGCCAATGGACCGGCGAGGGCTACACCTTC
len: 13
d_gene: -
j_gene: TRBJ1-2
v_gene: TRBV7-2
abundance: -

CDR3aa: CASPPRTDTQYF
CDR3nt: TGCGCCAGTCCCCCTAGGACAGATACGCAGTATTTT
len: 12
d_gene: -
j_gene: TRBJ2-3
v_gene: TRBV5-1
abundance: -

CDR3aa: CASSGTRGLSYGYTF
CDR3nt: TGTGCCAGCAGCGGTACTAGGGGGCTGAGCTATGGCTACACCTTC
len: 15
d_gene: TRBD1
j_gene: TRBJ1-2
v_gene: TRBV9
abundance: -

CDR3aa: CSGTEETQYF
CDR3nt: TGCAGTGGGACAGAAGAGACCCAGTACTTC
len: 10
d_gene: -
j_gene: TRBJ2-5
v_gene: TRBV20-1
abundance: -

CDR3aa: CASSPIGYEQYF
CDR3nt: TGTGCCAGTAGTCCCATCGGGTACGAGCAGTACTTC
len: 12
d_gene: -
j_gene: TRBJ2-7
v_gene: TRBV19
abundance: -

CDR3aa: CASSEYLAPRLNTEAFF
CDR3nt: TGTGCCAGCAGTGAATATTTGGCCCCTCGTCTTAACACTGAAGCTTTCTTT
len: 17
d_gene: -
j_gene: TRBJ1-1
v_gene: TRBV2
abundance: -

CDR3aa: CASSPGSSYEQYF
CDR3nt: TGTGCCAGCAGCCCAGGATCCTCCTACGAGCAGTACTTC
len: 13
d_gene: -
j_gene: TRBJ2-7
v_gene: TRBV13
abundance: -

CDR3aa: CASSHSGTGGDEQFF
CDR3nt: TGCGCCAGCAGCCATTCCGGGACAGGGGGAGATGAGCAGTTCTTC
len: 15
d_gene: TRBD1
j_gene: TRBJ2-1
v_gene: TRBV4-1
abundance: -

CDR3aa: CASSPPGEGMVYYEKLFF
CDR3nt: TGTGCCAGCAGTCCCCCCGGAGAGGGAATGGTGTACTATGAAAAACTGTTTTTT
len: 18
d_gene: -
j_gene: TRBJ1-4
v_gene: TRBV28
abundance: -

CDR3aa: CASSVALRGNEQFF
CDR3nt: TGTGCCAGCAGCGTAGCTTTGCGGGGCAATGAGCAGTTCTTC
len: 14
d_gene: -
j_gene: TRBJ2-1
v_gene: TRBV9
abundance: -

CDR3aa: CASSPVTGDNPQNQYF
CDR3nt: TGTGCCAGCTCACCAGTGACAGGGGATAACCCGCAGAACCAGTACTTC
len: 16
d_gene: TRBD1
j_gene: TRBJ2-5
v_gene: TRBV18
abundance: -

CDR3aa: CASSHPLDRGPLAKNIQYF
CDR3nt: TGTGCCAGCAGCCATCCCCTGGACAGGGGGCCATTAGCCAAAAACATTCAGTACTTC
len: 19
d_gene: TRBD1
j_gene: TRBJ2-4
v_gene: TRBV5-6
abundance: -

CDR3aa: CASSLFGNEQYF
CDR3nt: TGTGCCAGCAGTTTATTTGGGAACGAGCAGTACTTC
len: 12
d_gene: -
j_gene: TRBJ2-7
v_gene: TRBV27
abundance: -

CDR3aa: CASSQELGYEQYF
CDR3nt: TGTGCCAGCAGCCAAGAGTTGGGTTACGAGCAGTACTTC
len: 13
d_gene: -
j_gene: TRBJ2-7
v_gene: TRBV4-2
abundance: -

CDR3aa: CASRPRTGVYNEQFF
CDR3nt: TGTGCCAGCAGACCCCGAACAGGGGTCTACAATGAGCAGTTCTTC
len: 15
d_gene: TRBD1
j_gene: TRBJ2-1
v_gene: TRBV27
abundance: -

CDR3aa: CASSEARWTSGANVLTF
CDR3nt: TGTGCCAGCAGTGAAGCGCGCTGGACCTCTGGGGCCAACGTCCTGACTTTC
len: 17
d_gene: -
j_gene: TRBJ2-6
v_gene: TRBV6-1
abundance: -

CDR3aa: CASSSPGRRETQYF
CDR3nt: TGTGCCAGCAGCTCGCCCGGACGGAGAGAGACCCAGTACTTC
len: 14
d_gene: -
j_gene: TRBJ2-5
v_gene: TRBV5-8
abundance: -

CDR3aa: CASSLAGGTEAFF
CDR3nt: TGTGCCAGCAGCTTAGCAGGGGGCACTGAAGCTTTCTTT
len: 13
d_gene: TRBD1
j_gene: TRBJ1-1
v_gene: TRBV11-2
abundance: -

CDR3aa: CASSLIRGSLGNEQFF
CDR3nt: TGTGCCAGCAGTTTAATTCGCGGGTCCCTCGGTAATGAGCAGTTCTTC
len: 16
d_gene: -
j_gene: TRBJ2-1
v_gene: TRBV28
abundance: -

CDR3aa: CASSFVKPNEQFF
CDR3nt: TGTGCCAGCAGTTTCGTGAAGCCCAATGAGCAGTTCTTC
len: 13
d_gene: -
j_gene: TRBJ2-1
v_gene: TRBV28
abundance: -

CDR3aa: CASSDRTGVYEQYF
CDR3nt: TGTGCCAGCAGTGACCGGACAGGGGTTTACGAGCAGTACTTC
len: 14
d_gene: TRBD1
j_gene: TRBJ2-7
v_gene: TRBV6-1
abundance: -

CDR3aa: CASSAGTGRNEQFF
CDR3nt: TGTGCCAGCAGTGCCGGGACAGGTCGAAATGAGCAGTTCTTC
len: 14
d_gene: TRBD1
j_gene: TRBJ2-1
v_gene: TRBV6-1
abundance: -

CDR3aa: CASSLQGRGSYEQYF
CDR3nt: TGTGCCAGCAGCTTACAGGGGAGGGGGTCCTACGAGCAGTACTTC
len: 15
d_gene: -
j_gene: TRBJ2-7
v_gene: TRBV11-2
abundance: -

CDR3aa: CASTPQGTPYNEQFF
CDR3nt: TGTGCCAGCACCCCACAGGGGACGCCCTACAATGAGCAGTTCTTC
len: 15
d_gene: TRBD1
j_gene: TRBJ2-1
v_gene: TRBV11-2
abundance: once

CDR3aa: CASSGPGSNSDTQYF
CDR3nt: TGTGCCAGCAGTGGTCCGGGCTCAAACTCAGATACGCAGTATTTT
len: 15
d_gene: -
j_gene: TRBJ2-3
v_gene: TRBV2
abundance: -

CDR3aa: CATSRVLTITDTQYF
CDR3nt: TGTGCCACCAGCAGAGTTCTGACCATCACAGATACGCAGTATTTT
len: 15
d_gene: -
j_gene: TRBJ2-3
v_gene: TRBV15
abundance: -

CDR3aa: CASSPGTGGEKLFF
CDR3nt: TGTGCCAGTAGTCCCGGGACAGGGGGTGAAAAACTGTTTTTT
len: 14
d_gene: TRBD1
j_gene: TRBJ1-4
v_gene: TRBV19
abundance: -

CDR3aa: CASLSRASTDTQYF
CDR3nt: TGTGCCAGCCTGTCCAGGGCAAGCACAGATACGCAGTATTTT
len: 14
d_gene: -
j_gene: TRBJ2-3
v_gene: TRBV28
abundance: -

CDR3aa: CASSSRQGTHEQFF
CDR3nt: TGTGCCAGCAGCTCAAGACAGGGGACTCATGAGCAGTTCTTC
len: 14
d_gene: TRBD1
j_gene: TRBJ2-1
v_gene: TRBV11-2
abundance: -